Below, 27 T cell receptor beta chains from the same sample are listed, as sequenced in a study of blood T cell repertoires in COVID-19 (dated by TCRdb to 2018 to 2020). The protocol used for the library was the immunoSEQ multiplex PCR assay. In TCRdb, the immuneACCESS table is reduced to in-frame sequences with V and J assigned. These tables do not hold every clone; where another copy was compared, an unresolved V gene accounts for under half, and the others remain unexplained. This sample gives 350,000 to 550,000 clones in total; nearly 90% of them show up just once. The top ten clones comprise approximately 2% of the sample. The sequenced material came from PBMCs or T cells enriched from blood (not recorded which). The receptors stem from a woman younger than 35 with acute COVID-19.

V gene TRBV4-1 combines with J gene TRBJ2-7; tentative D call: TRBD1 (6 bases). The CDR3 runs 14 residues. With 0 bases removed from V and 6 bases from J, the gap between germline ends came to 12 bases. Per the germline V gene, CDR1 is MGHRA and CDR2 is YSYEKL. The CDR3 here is CASSQEGARSEQYF. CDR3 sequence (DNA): TGCGCCAGCAGCCAAGAGGGGGCTCGGTCCGAGCAGTACTTC.

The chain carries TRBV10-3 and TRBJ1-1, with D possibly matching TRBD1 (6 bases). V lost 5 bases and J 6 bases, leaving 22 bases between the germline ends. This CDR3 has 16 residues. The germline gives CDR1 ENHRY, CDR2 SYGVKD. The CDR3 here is CAISQSGSGVGAEAFF. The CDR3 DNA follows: TGTGCCATCAGTCAATCCGGGTCAGGGGTGGGAGCTGAAGCTTTCTTT.

The CDR3 sequence is CASSPTRLAGFYEQFF. CDR3 DNA sequence: TGTGCCAGCAGTCCCACCCGGCTAGCGGGTTTTTATGAGCAGTTCTTC. The V and J genes are TRBV28 and TRBJ2-1; 8 positions match TRBD2. The junction had 14 bases not matched to a gene; V was cut back by 5 bases and J by 8 bases. Germline values: CDR1 MDHEN, CDR2 SYDVKM. The CDR3 runs 16 residues.

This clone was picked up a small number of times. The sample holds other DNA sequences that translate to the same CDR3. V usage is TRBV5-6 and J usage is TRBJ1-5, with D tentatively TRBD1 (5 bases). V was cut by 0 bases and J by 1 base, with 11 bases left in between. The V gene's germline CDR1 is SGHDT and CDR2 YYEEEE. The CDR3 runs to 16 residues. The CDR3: CASSLAPGVSNQPQHF. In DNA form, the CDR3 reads TGTGCCAGCAGCTTGGCCCCGGGGGTAAGCAATCAGCCCCAGCATTTT.

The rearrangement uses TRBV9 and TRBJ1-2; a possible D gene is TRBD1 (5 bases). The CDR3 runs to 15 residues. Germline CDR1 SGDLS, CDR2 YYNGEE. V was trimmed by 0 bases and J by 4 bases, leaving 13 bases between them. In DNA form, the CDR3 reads TGTGCCAGCAGCGTAGGTGCGGACACCGCCTATGGCTACACCTTC. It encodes CASSVGADTAYGYTF.

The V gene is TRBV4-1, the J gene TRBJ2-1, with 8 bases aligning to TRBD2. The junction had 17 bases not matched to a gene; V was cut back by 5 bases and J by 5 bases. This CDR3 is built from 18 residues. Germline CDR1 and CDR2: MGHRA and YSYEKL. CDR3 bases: TGCGCCAGCAGCTTCCGGCAGGCCCTCTTAGCGGGGAACAATGAGCAGTTCTTC. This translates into CASSFRQALLAGNNEQFF.

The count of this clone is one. In nucleotides, the CDR3 is TGTGCCAGTAGTATATCGGACAGGGTATACAATGAGCAGTTCTTC. Amino acids: CASSISDRVYNEQFF. The rearrangement joins TRBV19 to TRBJ2-1, with TRBD1 matching over 8 bases. The CDR3 is made up of 15 amino acids. Trimming removed 2 bases from V and 4 bases from J; junction bases left unmatched: 4. Looked up from germline, CDR1 is LNHDA and CDR2 is SQIVND (reference sequence).

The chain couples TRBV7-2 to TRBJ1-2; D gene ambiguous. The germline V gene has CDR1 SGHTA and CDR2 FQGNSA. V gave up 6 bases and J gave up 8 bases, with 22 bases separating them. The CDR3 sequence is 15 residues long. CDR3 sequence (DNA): TGTGCCAGCAGTCCCAAGCGGGGAGGAGTCAGAGGCTACACCTTC. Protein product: CASSPKRGGVRGYTF. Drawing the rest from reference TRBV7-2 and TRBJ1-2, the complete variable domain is GAGVSQSPSNKVTEKGKDVELRCDPISGHTALYWYRQSLGQGLEFLIYFQGNSAPDKSGLPSDRFSAERTGGSVSTLTIQRTQQEDSAVYLCASSPKRGGVRGYTFGSGTRLTVV.

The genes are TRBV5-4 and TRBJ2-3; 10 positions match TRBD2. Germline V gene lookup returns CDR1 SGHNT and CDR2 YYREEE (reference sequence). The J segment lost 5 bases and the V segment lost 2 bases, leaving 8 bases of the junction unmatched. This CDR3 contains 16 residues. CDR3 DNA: TGTGCCAGCAGCTTAGGGCTAGCGGGAGCGGAAGATACGCAGTATTTT. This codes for CASSLGLAGAEDTQYF.

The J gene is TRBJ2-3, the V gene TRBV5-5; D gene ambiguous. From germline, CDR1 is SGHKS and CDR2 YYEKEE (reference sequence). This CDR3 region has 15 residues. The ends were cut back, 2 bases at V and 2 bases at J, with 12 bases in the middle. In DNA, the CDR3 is TGTGCCAGCAGCTTTAGTCTGCAGGCCACAGATACGCAGTATTTT. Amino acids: CASSFSLQATDTQYF.

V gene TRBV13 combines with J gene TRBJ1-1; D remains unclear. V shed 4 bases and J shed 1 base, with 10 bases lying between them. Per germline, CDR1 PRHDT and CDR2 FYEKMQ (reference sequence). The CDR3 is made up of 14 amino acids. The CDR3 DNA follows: TGTGCCAGCAGCTCCAGAGCAGGGAACACTGAAGCTTTCTTT. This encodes CASSSRAGNTEAFF.

CDR3 in DNA: TGCGCCAGCTTCCCAACCCCAGTCTTCTCTGGAAACACCATATATTTT. Translating it yields CASFPTPVFSGNTIYF. The chain carries TRBV5-1 and TRBJ1-3; D uncertain. Trimming stripped 7 bases from V and 0 bases from J, with 17 bases between. The CDR3 is made up of 16 amino acids. Per the germline V gene, CDR1 is SGHRS and CDR2 is YFSETQ. The whole variable domain, filled in from reference TRBV5-1 and TRBJ1-3, reads KAGVTQTPRYLIKTRGQQVTLSCSPISGHRSVSWYQQTPGQGLQFLFEYFSETQRNKGNFPGRFSGRQFSNSRSEMNVSTLELGDSALYLCASFPTPVFSGNTIYFGEGSWLTVV.

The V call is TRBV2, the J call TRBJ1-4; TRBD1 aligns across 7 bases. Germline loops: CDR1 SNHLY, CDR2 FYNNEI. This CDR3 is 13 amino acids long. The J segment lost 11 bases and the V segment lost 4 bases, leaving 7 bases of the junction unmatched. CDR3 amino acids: CASSGQGREKLFF. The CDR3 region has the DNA TGTGCCAGCAGTGGACAGGGTAGGGAGAAACTGTTTTTT.

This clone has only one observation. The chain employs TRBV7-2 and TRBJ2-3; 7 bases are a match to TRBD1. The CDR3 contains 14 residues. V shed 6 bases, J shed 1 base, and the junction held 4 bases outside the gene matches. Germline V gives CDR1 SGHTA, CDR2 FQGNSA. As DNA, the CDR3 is TGTGCCAGCAGACAGCAGGGGGGCACAGATACGCAGTATTTT. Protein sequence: CASRQQGGTDTQYF.

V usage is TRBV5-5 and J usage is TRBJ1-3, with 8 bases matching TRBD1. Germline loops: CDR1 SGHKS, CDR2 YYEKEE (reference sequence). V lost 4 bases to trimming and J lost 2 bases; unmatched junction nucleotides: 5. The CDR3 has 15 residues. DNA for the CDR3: TGTGCCAGCAGCCAACTGACAGGGGCTGGAAACACCATATATTTT. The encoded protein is CASSQLTGAGNTIYF.

The DNA for the CDR3 is TGTGCCAGCAGCCCCCACGCGGGGAAAAACATTCAGTACTTC. Protein: CASSPHAGKNIQYF. The chain recombines TRBV11-3 with TRBJ2-4; possible D gene TRBD2, 6 bases. The CDR3 has 14 amino acids. The germline V and J ends were trimmed by 5 bases and 4 bases, with 12 bases remaining between them. Germline V gene data show CDR1 as SGHNT and CDR2 as YENEEA.

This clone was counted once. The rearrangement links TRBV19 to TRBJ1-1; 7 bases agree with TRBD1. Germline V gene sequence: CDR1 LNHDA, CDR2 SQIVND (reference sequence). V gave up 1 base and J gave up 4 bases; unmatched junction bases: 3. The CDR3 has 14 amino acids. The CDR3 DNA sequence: TGTGCCAGTAGTATAGGACAGGGAGTCACTGAAGCTTTCTTT. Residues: CASSIGQGVTEAFF.

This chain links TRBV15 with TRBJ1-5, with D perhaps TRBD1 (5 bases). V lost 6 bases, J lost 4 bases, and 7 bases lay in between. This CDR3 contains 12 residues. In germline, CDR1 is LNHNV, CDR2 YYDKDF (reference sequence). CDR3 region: CATRQGNQPQHF. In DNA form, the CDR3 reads TGTGCCACCAGGCAGGGTAATCAGCCCCAGCATTTT.

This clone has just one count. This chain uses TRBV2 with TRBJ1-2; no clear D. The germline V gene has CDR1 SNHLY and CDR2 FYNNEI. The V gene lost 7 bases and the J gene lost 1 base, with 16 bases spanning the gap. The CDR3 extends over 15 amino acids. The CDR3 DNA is TGTGCCAGCATGCGGATCCAGCAAATTAACTATGGCTACACCTTC. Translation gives CASMRIQQINYGYTF.

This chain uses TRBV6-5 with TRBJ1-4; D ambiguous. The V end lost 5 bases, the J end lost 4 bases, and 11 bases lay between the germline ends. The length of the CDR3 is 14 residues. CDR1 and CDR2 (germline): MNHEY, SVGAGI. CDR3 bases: TGTGCCAGCAGTCCACGAGGCAGTAATGAAAAACTGTTTTTT. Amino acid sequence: CASSPRGSNEKLFF.

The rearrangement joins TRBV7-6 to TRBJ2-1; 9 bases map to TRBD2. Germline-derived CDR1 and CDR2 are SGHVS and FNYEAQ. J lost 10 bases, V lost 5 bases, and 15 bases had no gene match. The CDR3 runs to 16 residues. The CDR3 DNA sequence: TGTGCCAGCAGCCAAAGCGGTGGCGGGGGGGCCCAGGAGCAGTTCTTC. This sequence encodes CASSQSGGGGAQEQFF.

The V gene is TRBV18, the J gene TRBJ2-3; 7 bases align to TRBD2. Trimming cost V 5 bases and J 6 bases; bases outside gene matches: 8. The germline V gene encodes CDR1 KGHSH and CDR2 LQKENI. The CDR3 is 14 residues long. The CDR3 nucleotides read TGTGCCAGCTCAGTCTCTCCCGGGAGGGATACGCAGTATTTT. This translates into CASSVSPGRDTQYF.

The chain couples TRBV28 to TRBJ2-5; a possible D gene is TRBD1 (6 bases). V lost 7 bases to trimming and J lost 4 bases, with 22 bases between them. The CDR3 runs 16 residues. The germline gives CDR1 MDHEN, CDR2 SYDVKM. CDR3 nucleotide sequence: TGTGCCAGCATAAAGGTTGGCAGGGGTTTCGGAGAGACCCAGTACTTC. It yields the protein CASIKVGRGFGETQYF. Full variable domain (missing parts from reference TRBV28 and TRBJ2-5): DVKVTQSSRYLVKRTGEKVFLECVQDMDHENMFWYRQDPGLGLRLIYFSYDVKMKEKGDIPEGYSVSREKKERFSLILESASTNQTSMYLCASIKVGRGFGETQYFGPGTRLLVL.

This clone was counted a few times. The CDR3 DNA sequence: TGTGCCAGCAGTTTATGGAGCAGGGGGCGTACAGACAATCAGCCCCAGCATTTT. The encoded protein is CASSLWSRGRTDNQPQHF. V and J are TRBV28 and TRBJ1-5, with 8 bases that match TRBD1. After removal of 0 bases from V and 3 bases from J, the junction contained 10 bases not matched to a gene. This CDR3 contains 18 residues. Germline CDR1 MDHEN, CDR2 SYDVKM.

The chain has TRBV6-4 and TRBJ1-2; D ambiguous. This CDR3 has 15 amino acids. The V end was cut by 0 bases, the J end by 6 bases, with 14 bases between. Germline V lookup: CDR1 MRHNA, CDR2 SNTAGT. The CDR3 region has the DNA TGTGCCAGCAGTGACTCGGTAGCGGGGAAGGATGGCTACACCTTC. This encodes CASSDSVAGKDGYTF.

In DNA, the CDR3 is TGCAGCGTCGGGGTGGGATCCCGGGCTGGAACTGAAGCTTTCTTT. This gives the protein CSVGVGSRAGTEAFF. V is TRBV29-1 and J is TRBJ1-1; no clear D. The V gene's germline CDR1 is SQVTM and CDR2 ANQGSEA. The ends were cut back, 6 bases at V and 5 bases at J, with 22 bases in the middle. There are 15 residues in the CDR3.

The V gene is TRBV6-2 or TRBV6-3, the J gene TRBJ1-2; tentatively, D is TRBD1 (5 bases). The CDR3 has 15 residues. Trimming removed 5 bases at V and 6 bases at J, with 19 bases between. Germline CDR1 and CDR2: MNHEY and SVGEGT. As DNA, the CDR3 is TGTGCCAGCAGTCGCCGGGGGACCCGAGGGCATGGCTACACCTTC. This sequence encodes CASSRRGTRGHGYTF.